Below, 24 T cell receptor beta chains from the same sample are listed, as sequenced in a study of cytomegalovirus exposure and HLA in healthy donors. The PCR employed 60 Vbeta primers together with 13 Jbeta primers. Sequencing used immunoSEQ multiplex PCR; TCRdb keeps in-frame clones, though not all of them. The sample's table shows some 44,000 clones. Sequencing input: PBMCs. The receptors originated from a woman in her 30s in good health and CMV-seronegative.

The chain employs TRBV18 and TRBJ1-1; TRBD1 might be the D (6 bases). V was clipped by 6 bases and J by 1 base, with 9 bases between them. This CDR3 is built from 13 residues. CDR1 is KGHSH and CDR2 is LQKENI in the germline V gene. In DNA, the CDR3 is TGTGCCAGCTCTGGGGGGGCGAACACTGAAGCTTTCTTT. This sequence encodes CASSGGANTEAFF.

V is TRBV29-1 and J is TRBJ2-4, with 7 bases matching TRBD2. This CDR3 has 14 amino acids. Germline CDR1 and CDR2: SQVTM and ANQGSEA. Trimming took 4 bases from V and 5 from J; bases not matched to a gene: 8. The CDR3 is CSVGGREDQNIQYF. The CDR3 DNA reads TGCAGCGTTGGGGGCCGGGAGGACCAAAACATTCAGTACTTC.

This chain joins TRBV6-1 and TRBJ2-7, with D possibly matching TRBD2 (6 bases). Trimming cost V 8 bases and J 0 bases, with 11 bases left between them. CDR3 length: 13 residues. Germline CDR1 MNHNS, CDR2 SASEGT. The CDR3 loop is CASRGGASYEQYF. The CDR3 nucleotides read TGTGCCAGCCGGGGCGGGGCCTCCTACGAGCAGTACTTC.

The V call is TRBV6-5, the J call TRBJ2-7, with 8 bases fitting TRBD1. Germline V gene data show CDR1 as MNHEY and CDR2 as SVGAGI. V shed 6 bases, J shed 12 bases, and the junction held 13 bases outside the gene matches. This CDR3 contains 13 residues. The CDR3 DNA sequence: TGTGCCAGCAGAAAAGGACAGGGCGTGTTTCTGTACTTC. Translating gives CASRKGQGVFLYF.

This chain links TRBV10-2 with TRBJ2-5; 12 nucleotides match TRBD2. The CDR3 loop spans 14 amino acids. The V gene end was trimmed by 10 bases and the J gene end by 2 bases; junction bases not matched to a gene: 5. The germline gives CDR1 WSHSY, CDR2 SAAADI. CDR3 protein: CATRLAGDQETQYF. DNA for the CDR3: TGCGCCACGCGACTAGCGGGAGATCAAGAGACCCAGTACTTC.

V and J are TRBV10-2 and TRBJ2-2; 7 positions agree with TRBD2. The CDR3 has 17 amino acids. CDR1 and CDR2 from the germline V gene are WSHSY and SAAADI. The V gene end was trimmed by 6 bases and the J gene end by 5 bases; junction bases not matched to a gene: 15. The CDR3 is CASSVRGSGMGTGELFF. CDR3 sequence (DNA): TGCGCCAGCAGCGTCCGTGGGAGCGGGATGGGTACCGGGGAGCTGTTTTTT.

The chain uses TRBV18 and TRBJ1-5; the match to TRBD1 covers 11 bases. In germline, CDR1 is KGHSH, CDR2 LQKENI. Trimming at V came to 1 base and at J to 3 bases, leaving 2 bases not matched to a gene. The CDR3 totals 16 residues. CDR3 region: CASSPRGQGDNQPQHF. The CDR3 coding sequence is TGTGCCAGCTCACCACGGGGACAGGGGGACAATCAGCCCCAGCATTTT.

The rearrangement uses TRBV20-1 and TRBJ2-7, with no clear D. V shed 8 bases and J shed 2 bases, with 10 bases lying between them. Germline CDR1 reads DFQATT; CDR2 reads SNEGSKA (reference sequence). The CDR3 runs 11 residues. The CDR3 here is CSLNGAYEQYF. CDR3 in DNA: TGCAGTCTCAACGGAGCCTACGAGCAGTACTTC.

V usage is TRBV7-9 and J usage is TRBJ1-2; tentative D call: TRBD1 (5 bases). The germline gives CDR1 SEHNR, CDR2 FQNEAQ (reference sequence). Trimming pared 5 bases from V and 7 bases from J, leaving 14 bases between. This CDR3 spans 13 amino acids. The CDR3 here is CASSQAAGSGYTF. CDR3 coding DNA: TGTGCCAGCAGCCAAGCAGCAGGGTCTGGCTACACCTTC.

J is TRBJ1-1 and V is TRBV19, with a possible D match to TRBD1 (6 bases). Trimming took 2 bases from V and 3 from J, leaving 10 bases between them. Germline CDR1 and CDR2: LNHDA and SQIVND (reference sequence). CDR3 length equals 14 residues. CDR3 nucleotides: TGTGCCAGTAGTATACAGGGGCGGGACACTGAAGCTTTCTTT. Translation: CASSIQGRDTEAFF. Filled out from reference TRBV19 and TRBJ1-1, the complete variable domain reads DGGITQSPKYLFRKEGQNVTLSCEQNLNHDAMYWYRQDPGQGLRLIYYSQIVNDFQKGDIAEGYSVSREKKESFPLTVTSAQKNPTAFYLCASSIQGRDTEAFFGQGTRLTVV.

J is TRBJ2-7 and V is TRBV6-5; weak D call: TRBD2 (6 bases). The CDR3 extends over 15 amino acids. The germline V gene encodes CDR1 MNHEY and CDR2 SVGAGI. V was pared by 6 bases and J by 3 bases, with 18 bases between. CDR3 DNA: TGTGCCAGCAGACCGACCGGGACTCAACTCTACGAGCAGTACTTC. As protein: CASRPTGTQLYEQYF.

The chain uses TRBV30 and TRBJ2-5; 14 nucleotides agree with TRBD2. The CDR3 spans 16 residues. V shed 3 bases, J shed 2 bases, and the junction held 5 bases outside the gene matches. The germline CDR1 and CDR2 sequences are GTSNPN and SVGIG (reference sequence). CDR3 nucleotides: TGTGCCTGGAGAAGGGGGACTAGCGGGAGACAAGAGACCCAGTACTTC. This translates into CAWRRGTSGRQETQYF.

This sequence joins TRBV6-5 and TRBJ2-7; 8 bases line up with TRBD2. V shed 8 bases, J shed 6 bases, and the junction held 6 bases outside the gene matches. CDR1 and CDR2 (germline): MNHEY, SVGAGI. This CDR3 spans 12 amino acids. DNA of the CDR3: TGTGCCAGCTCGGGGGGGGTCGGCGAGCAGTACTTC. Amino acids: CASSGGVGEQYF.

The gene calls are TRBV27 and TRBJ1-4; 8 bases map to TRBD1. The germline CDR1 and CDR2 sequences are MNHEY and SMNVEV (reference sequence). The CDR3 consists of 13 residues. With 3 bases clipped from V and 8 bases from J, the junction kept 2 bases outside the gene matches. CDR3 nucleotides: TGTGCCAGCAGTTTGGGGACAGGAGAAAAACTGTTTTTT. It is translated as CASSLGTGEKLFF. Full variable domain (missing parts from reference TRBV27 and TRBJ1-4): EAQVTQNPRYLITVTGKKLTVTCSQNMNHEYMSWYRQDPGLGLRQIYYSMNVEVTDKGDVPEGYKVSRKEKRNFPLILESPSPNQTSLYFCASSLGTGEKLFFGSGTQLSVL.

This sequence joins TRBV4-2 and TRBJ2-7; possible D gene TRBD2, 6 bases. The CDR3 has 19 residues. V gave up 0 bases and J gave up 0 bases, with 21 bases separating them. Germline-derived CDR1 and CDR2 are LGHNA and YNFKEQ. CDR3 DNA: TGTGCCAGCAGCCAAGATTTGGGGGTTCGAGGGAGGTACTCCTACGAGCAGTACTTC. Translation gives CASSQDLGVRGRYSYEQYF.

The chain couples TRBV15 to TRBJ2-5; D call uncertain. This CDR3 has 16 amino acids. Looked up from germline, CDR1 is LNHNV and CDR2 is YYDKDF (reference sequence). V was pared by 1 base and J by 0 bases, with 12 bases between. CDR3 sequence reads: CATSRGHPQYQETQYF. CDR3 sequence (DNA): TGTGCCACCAGCAGAGGTCACCCCCAGTACCAAGAGACCCAGTACTTC.

The chain links TRBV5-1 to TRBJ1-1, with D hard to call. The CDR3 sequence is 15 residues long. Deletions cut 0 bases from V and 0 bases from J, with 9 bases between. Per germline, CDR1 SGHRS and CDR2 YFSETQ. The CDR3 spells CASSLERLVNTEAFF. In DNA, the CDR3 is TGCGCCAGCAGCTTGGAGCGGTTGGTGAACACTGAAGCTTTCTTT.

The chain combines TRBV29-1 with TRBJ2-5, with 7 positions matching TRBD1. The length of the CDR3 is 12 residues. Unmatched junction bases numbered 4, after V lost 7 bases and J lost 2 bases. Germline CDR1 and CDR2: SQVTM and ANQGSEA. CDR3 DNA sequence: TGCAGCGGTAGACAGGGTCAAGAGACCCAGTACTTC. Translation gives CSGRQGQETQYF.

The gene calls are TRBV9 and TRBJ2-2, with TRBD2 matching over 9 bases. The CDR3 covers 16 residues. V trimming: 0 bases; J trimming: 5 bases; junction bases outside the gene matches: 5. Germline loops: CDR1 SGDLS, CDR2 YYNGEE. CDR3 coding DNA: TGTGCCAGCAGCGTAGGCGGGAGGGCCCCAACCGGGGAGCTGTTTTTT. Encoded protein: CASSVGGRAPTGELFF. Combining the CDR3 with reference TRBV9 and TRBJ2-2 gives the whole variable domain DSGVTQTPKHLITATGQRVTLRCSPRSGDLSVYWYQQSLDQGLQFLIQYYNGEERAKGNILERFSAQQFPDLHSELNLSSLELGDSALYFCASSVGGRAPTGELFFGEGSRLTVL.

J is TRBJ1-5 and V is TRBV9; D remains ambiguous. The germline V gene has CDR1 SGDLS and CDR2 YYNGEE. Trimming removed 0 bases at V and 3 bases at J, with 13 bases between. This CDR3 contains 16 residues. CDR3 DNA sequence: TGTGCCAGCAGCGTAGAGGAGGCACCAGACAATCAGCCCCAGCATTTT. Translating it yields CASSVEEAPDNQPQHF. Variable domain in full (rest from reference TRBV9 and TRBJ1-5): DSGVTQTPKHLITATGQRVTLRCSPRSGDLSVYWYQQSLDQGLQFLIQYYNGEERAKGNILERFSAQQFPDLHSELNLSSLELGDSALYFCASSVEEAPDNQPQHFGDGTRLSIL.

V is TRBV9 and J is TRBJ1-2; TRBD1 might be the D (5 bases). V was shortened by 7 bases and J by 11 bases, with 27 bases between the two germline ends. Germline loops: CDR1 SGDLS, CDR2 YYNGEE. This CDR3 is built from 15 residues. CDR3 DNA: TGTGCCAGCGCGGGCGAGGGAGGGCTCAGCGACAGATACACCTTC. Translating gives CASAGEGGLSDRYTF.

The rearrangement links TRBV6-1 to TRBJ2-7; 7 bases fit TRBD2. This CDR3 region has 15 residues. Losses at the gene ends were 1 base for V and 0 bases for J; bases not matched to a gene: 3. The germline CDR1 and CDR2 sequences are MNHNS and SASEGT. The CDR3 DNA sequence: TGTGCCAGCAGTGAAGAGGGCGGGAGCTCCTACGAGCAGTACTTC. Its protein is CASSEEGGSSYEQYF.

The chain recombines TRBV5-1 with TRBJ2-1; 13 bases are shared with TRBD2. The CDR3 is 15 amino acids. V trimming: 4 bases; J trimming: 6 bases; junction bases outside the gene matches: 4. Germline V gene lookup returns CDR1 SGHRS and CDR2 YFSETQ. CDR3 amino acids: CASSPTSGRSNEQFF. Written as DNA, the CDR3 is TGCGCCAGCAGCCCGACTAGCGGGAGGAGCAATGAGCAGTTCTTC.

This rearrangement joins TRBV19 to TRBJ2-1; 9 bases align to TRBD1. After removal of 6 bases from V and 9 bases from J, the junction contained 6 bases not matched to a gene. Germline assignment: CDR1 LNHDA and CDR2 SQIVND (reference sequence). The CDR3 is 13 amino acids. CDR3 protein: CASRGQGYSEQFF. In nucleotides, the CDR3 is TGTGCCAGTAGAGGACAGGGGTATAGTGAGCAGTTCTTC.